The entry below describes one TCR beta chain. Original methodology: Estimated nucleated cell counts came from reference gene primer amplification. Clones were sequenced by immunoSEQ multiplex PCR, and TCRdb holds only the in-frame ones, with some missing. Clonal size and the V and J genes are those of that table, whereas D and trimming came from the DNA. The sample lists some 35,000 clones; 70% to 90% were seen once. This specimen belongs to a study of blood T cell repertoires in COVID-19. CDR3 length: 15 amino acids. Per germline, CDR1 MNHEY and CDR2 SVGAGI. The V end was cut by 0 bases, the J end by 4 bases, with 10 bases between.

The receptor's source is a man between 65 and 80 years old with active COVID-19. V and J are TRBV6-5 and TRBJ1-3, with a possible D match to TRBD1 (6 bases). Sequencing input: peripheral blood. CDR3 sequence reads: CASSYSNRVGNTIYF. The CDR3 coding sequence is TGTGCCAGCAGTTACTCGAACAGGGTCGGAAACACCATATATTTT.